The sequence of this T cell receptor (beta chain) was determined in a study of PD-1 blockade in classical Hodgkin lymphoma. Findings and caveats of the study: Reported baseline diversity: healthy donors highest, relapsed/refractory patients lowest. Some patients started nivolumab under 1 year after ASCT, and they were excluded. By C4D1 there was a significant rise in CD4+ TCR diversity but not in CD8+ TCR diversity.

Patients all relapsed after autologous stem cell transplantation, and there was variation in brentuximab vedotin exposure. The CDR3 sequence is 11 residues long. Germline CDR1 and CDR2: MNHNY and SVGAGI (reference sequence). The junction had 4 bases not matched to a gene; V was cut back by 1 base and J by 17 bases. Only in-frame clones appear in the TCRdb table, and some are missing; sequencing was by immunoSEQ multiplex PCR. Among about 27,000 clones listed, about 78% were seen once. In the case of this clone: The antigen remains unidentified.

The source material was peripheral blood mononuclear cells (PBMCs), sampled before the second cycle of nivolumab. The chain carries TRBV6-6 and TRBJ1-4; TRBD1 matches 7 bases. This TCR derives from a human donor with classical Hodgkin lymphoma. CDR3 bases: TGTGCCAGCAGTTACTACGGGACAGTTTTTTTT. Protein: CASSYYGTVFF.